These T cell receptor beta chains were read from a single sample in a study of regulatory T cells in long-lasting Graves disease. From the multiplex PCR reads, TCRdb called clonotypes with MiXCR, one entry per CDR3 protein. This table has some 440,000 distinct CDR3 sequences, about a fifth appearing once. This specimen consisted of peripheral blood mononuclear cells (PBMCs), obtained when the disease was refractory, from a patient treated with antithyroid drugs. The receptors come from a female donor with Graves disease. The CDR3 runs from the conserved cysteine through the conserved F or W. The order of the fields is CDR3 DNA, CDR3 protein, J gene, clone size, V gene, D gene. The D gene is left open where the match is weak. Size is stated for part of the rows, as once, few or many counts, or as a class when the clone is expanded.

TGTGCCAGCAGTCCGGGTGGGGGGCGTCTAACTAATGAAAAACTGTTTTTT CASSPGGGRLTNEKLFF TRBJ1-4 many TRBV28 -
TGCGCCAGCAGCGGAGGAACCGGGACAATTCGCTTC CASSGGTGTIRF TRBJ2-7 many TRBV5-1 -
TGCAGTGCTAGCACTTATGGCTACACCTTC CSASTYGYTF TRBJ1-2 - TRBV20-1 -
TGTGCCAGCAGCTTAGGAGGGATTAGTCGACAGGGGGCCGCCGGGGAGCTGTTTTTT CASSLGGISRQGAAGELFF TRBJ2-2 - TRBV11-2 TRBD1
TGTGCCAGCAGACCAACAGGGTGGAATCAGCCCCAGCATTTT CASRPTGWNQPQHF TRBJ1-5 many TRBV27 -
TGTGCCAGCAGAAACGAAGGGGTGTACGAGCAGTACTTC CASRNEGVYEQYF TRBJ2-7 - TRBV6-2/TRBV6-3 -
TGTGCCACCAGCTGGGACAGGGAAAATCAGCCCCAGCATTTT CATSWDRENQPQHF TRBJ1-5 few TRBV15 TRBD1
TGCGCCAGCCAACCCTGGGCCGACTCCTACGAGCAGTACTTC CASQPWADSYEQYF TRBJ2-7 many TRBV5-1 -
TGTGCCAGCATCCGAAGCACCGGGGAGCTGTTTTTT CASIRSTGELFF TRBJ2-2 once TRBV7-9 -
TGTGCCAGCAGCCGACCGGGTGAGGGTAGGGAGACCCAGTACTTC CASSRPGEGRETQYF TRBJ2-5 few TRBV13 -
TGCGCCAGCAGCCTCATCGACGGGGGCGCTTATGACGAGCAGTACTTC CASSLIDGGAYDEQYF TRBJ2-7 few TRBV4-1 -
TGCGCCAGCAGCTCTCAGGGACTAGCGGGAGGGGGGTCCTACAATGAGCAGTTCTTC CASSSQGLAGGGSYNEQFF TRBJ2-1 - TRBV5-1 TRBD2
TGTGCCAGCAGTGCTAGAGGTGAAGCTTTCTTT CASSARGEAFF TRBJ1-1 many TRBV6-1 -
TGTGCCAGCAGTGATGATAGGGGACGCTCCTTAGGTCAGCCCCAGCATTTT CASSDDRGRSLGQPQHF TRBJ1-5 many TRBV6-1 -
TGTGCCAGTAAATGGGGACTAGCGGGAGAGCAAGAGACCCAGTACTTC CASKWGLAGEQETQYF TRBJ2-5 - TRBV6-1 TRBD2
TGTGCCAGTACCCTGGACCTCTCTGGAAACACCATATATTTT CASTLDLSGNTIYF TRBJ1-3 - TRBV19 -
TGTGCCAGCAACCCGCAGGGGTCCGCCTATAATTCACCCCTCCACTTT CASNPQGSAYNSPLHF TRBJ1-6 many TRBV28 -
TGTGCCACCAGCAGAGACAGGGAGGAGGATCAGCCCCAGCATTTT CATSRDREEDQPQHF TRBJ1-5 many TRBV15 -
TGTGCCACCAGCAGATCGCTTGGCGGGGCAGAGACCCAGTACTTC CATSRSLGGAETQYF TRBJ2-5 many TRBV15 -
TGCGCCAGCAGCCAAGGGGTTGGCGGGAGTGTCCCGTTACTAGCCAAAAACATTCAGTACTTC CASSQGVGGSVPLLAKNIQYF TRBJ2-4 few TRBV4-1 TRBD2
TGTGCCAGCAGTTACTCGTTGGCAGGGGCCAATTCACCCCTCCACTTT CASSYSLAGANSPLHF TRBJ1-6 few TRBV6-2/TRBV6-3 -
TGTGCCAGCAGTGAAGATTCACGCTTGAACACTGAAGCTTTCTTT CASSEDSRLNTEAFF TRBJ1-1 many TRBV2 -
TGTGCCATCAGTGATGGGGTTACCTACTCCTACGAGCAGTACTTC CAISDGVTYSYEQYF TRBJ2-7 many TRBV10-3 -
TGTGCCAGCACCCCAGGAGGGACACAAGAGACCCAGTACTTC CASTPGGTQETQYF TRBJ2-5 many TRBV28 -
TGTGCCAGCTCACCACCGGGGTCAGATACGCAGTATTTT CASSPPGSDTQYF TRBJ2-3 few TRBV18 -
TGTGCCAGCAGCAACCTACTAGAACGGGAGGGCCCCATTTATGAGCAGTTCTTC CASSNLLEREGPIYEQFF TRBJ2-1 - TRBV13 TRBD2
TGTGCCAGCACAACTCGACTTCAGCGGGCCAACGTCCTGACTTTC CASTTRLQRANVLTF TRBJ2-6 - TRBV2 -
TGTGCCAGCAGTTTAAAGGAGTACGGGCACGAGCAGTACTTC CASSLKEYGHEQYF TRBJ2-7 many TRBV27 -
TGTGCCAGCAGTGAAGCGGACTACCTACAAGAGACCCAGTACTTC CASSEADYLQETQYF TRBJ2-5 many TRBV6-1 -
TGTGCCAGCAGTTTATCCGGGACAGGGACTAATGAAAAACTGTTTTTT CASSLSGTGTNEKLFF TRBJ1-4 many TRBV28 TRBD1
TGTGCCAGCAGTTACGACAGGGCCTATGGCTACACCTTC CASSYDRAYGYTF TRBJ1-2 many TRBV6-2/TRBV6-3 TRBD1
TGTGCCAGTGGAGGACAGGGCCCAGAAGCTTTCTTT CASGGQGPEAFF TRBJ1-1 few TRBV19 TRBD1
TGTGCCAGCGGGATAAACACCGGGGAGCTGTTTTTT CASGINTGELFF TRBJ2-2 many TRBV28 -
TGTGCCAGCAACCTTCGAGGGGCGGGGTTTGGCTACACCTTC CASNLRGAGFGYTF TRBJ1-2 - TRBV27 -
TGTGCCAGCAGTTTCTCAGGACAGGGAGGGACTGAAGCTTTCTTT CASSFSGQGGTEAFF TRBJ1-1 few TRBV12-3/TRBV12-4 TRBD1
TGTGCCAGCAGCTTAGGACAGGACAGGTCCTACGAGCAGTACTTC CASSLGQDRSYEQYF TRBJ2-7 few TRBV7-9 TRBD1
TGTGCCAGCAGTCGACTAGCCCTCGACGGGGAGCTGTTTTTT CASSRLALDGELFF TRBJ2-2 - TRBV6-2/TRBV6-3 TRBD2
TGTGCCAGCACCAAGACAGGTCCCTACGAGCAGTACTTC CASTKTGPYEQYF TRBJ2-7 - TRBV6-1 -
TGTGCCAGCAGCTTAATTGGCGGGGAGACCTACGAGCAGTACTTC CASSLIGGETYEQYF TRBJ2-7 - TRBV7-9 -
TGCAGCGTTGCGGCTTTGCAGAACAAGAACACCGGGGAGCTGTTTTTT CSVAALQNKNTGELFF TRBJ2-2 - TRBV29-1 -
TGTGCCAGCAGTTTTTTCGGACAGGCTAATGAAAAACTGTTTTTT CASSFFGQANEKLFF TRBJ1-4 many TRBV28 TRBD1
TGTGCCAGCAGCTTCAGGGGGCTCGATACGCAGTATTTT CASSFRGLDTQYF TRBJ2-3 - TRBV7-8 TRBD1
TGCGCCAGCAGTGAGGTGCCATGGACCGGGGAGCTGTTTTTT CASSEVPWTGELFF TRBJ2-2 few TRBV10-1 -
TGTGCCAGCAGTTACGGGGATCCGTACCAAGAGACCCAGTACTTC CASSYGDPYQETQYF TRBJ2-5 many TRBV6-5 -
TGTGCCAGCAGCTTTGGACAAACCTTCCAAGAGACCCAGTACTTC CASSFGQTFQETQYF TRBJ2-5 - TRBV5-8 -
TGTGCCAGCAGACAACCGGGGGACACCGGGGAGCTGTTTTTT CASRQPGDTGELFF TRBJ2-2 - TRBV14 -
TGTGCCAGCATCGGGACCGGGAGTCAGCCTTTTCAATACGCAGATACGCAGTATTTT CASIGTGSQPFQYADTQYF TRBJ2-3 - TRBV27 -
TGTGCCACCAGCAGACCTCAGAGCACTGAAGCTTTCTTT CATSRPQSTEAFF TRBJ1-1 many TRBV15 -
TGTGCCAGCAGCTTAGGGTCGGGAACCTACGAGCAGTACTTC CASSLGSGTYEQYF TRBJ2-7 many TRBV11-2 -
TGTGCCAGCAGCGCCCGTCCCGGGACAGGGACCTACGAGCAGTACTTC CASSARPGTGTYEQYF TRBJ2-7 - TRBV5-4 TRBD1
TGTGCCAGCAGCACCGGACTAGCGAATAACAATGAGCAGTTCTTC CASSTGLANNNEQFF TRBJ2-1 once TRBV7-2 TRBD2
TGTGCCACCAGCAGAGGCCGCAATAGCAATCAGCCCCAGCATTTT CATSRGRNSNQPQHF TRBJ1-5 - TRBV15 -
TGCAGTGCCAGCCATCCTATGGGAAGTGATGGCGAGCAGCACTTC CSASHPMGSDGEQHF TRBJ2-7 - TRBV20-1 -
TGCGCCAGCAGCTTGGGGATGGCCTCTGGGGCCAACGTCCTGACTTTC CASSLGMASGANVLTF TRBJ2-6 few TRBV5-1 -
TGTGCCACGAATCCCAGGACTAGCGGGTACAATGAGCAGTTCTTC CATNPRTSGYNEQFF TRBJ2-1 few TRBV10-3 TRBD2
TGCGCCAGCAGCTTGGGAACGCTAGCTAACTATGGCTACACCTTC CASSLGTLANYGYTF TRBJ1-2 few TRBV5-1 -
TGTGCCAGCACCGACAAAGGGGGATGGCGCACTGAAGCTTTCTTT CASTDKGGWRTEAFF TRBJ1-1 many TRBV6-1 -
TGTGCCAGCAAGCCCTCCTATAATTCACCCCTCCACTTT CASKPSYNSPLHF TRBJ1-6 many TRBV11-2 -
TGTGCCTGGAGAAGAAACAGGGGGACTACCTACGAGCAGTACTTC CAWRRNRGTTYEQYF TRBJ2-7 many TRBV30 -